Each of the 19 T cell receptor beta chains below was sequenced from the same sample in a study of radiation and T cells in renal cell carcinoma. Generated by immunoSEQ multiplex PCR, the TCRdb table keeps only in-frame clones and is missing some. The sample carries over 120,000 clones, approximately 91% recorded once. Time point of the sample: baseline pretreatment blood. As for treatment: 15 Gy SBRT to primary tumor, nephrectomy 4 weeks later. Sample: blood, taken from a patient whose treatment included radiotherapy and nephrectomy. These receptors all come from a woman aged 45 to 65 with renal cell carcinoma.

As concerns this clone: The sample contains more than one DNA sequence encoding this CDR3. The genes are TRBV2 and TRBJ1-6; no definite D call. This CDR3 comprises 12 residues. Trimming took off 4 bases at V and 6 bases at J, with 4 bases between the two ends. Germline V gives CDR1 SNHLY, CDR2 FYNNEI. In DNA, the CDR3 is TGTGCCAGCAGTGTTCCTAATTCACCCCTCCACTTT. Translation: CASSVPNSPLHF.

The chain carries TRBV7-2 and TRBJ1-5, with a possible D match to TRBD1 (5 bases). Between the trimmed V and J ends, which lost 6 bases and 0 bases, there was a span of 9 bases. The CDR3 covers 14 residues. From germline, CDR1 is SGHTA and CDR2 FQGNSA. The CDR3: CASSLTGSNQPQHF. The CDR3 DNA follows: TGTGCCAGCAGTTTAACAGGTAGCAATCAGCCCCAGCATTTT.

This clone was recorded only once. For the CDR3, the DNA is TGTGCCAGCAGTTTCCAGGGAGCAGTGGAGACCCAGTACTTC. Amino acids: CASSFQGAVETQYF. The rearrangement joins TRBV6-5 to TRBJ2-5; D is possibly TRBD1 or TRBD2 (5 bases each). CDR3 size: 14 residues. Trimming took 4 bases from V and 5 from J, leaving 14 bases between them. From germline, CDR1 is MNHEY and CDR2 SVGAGI.

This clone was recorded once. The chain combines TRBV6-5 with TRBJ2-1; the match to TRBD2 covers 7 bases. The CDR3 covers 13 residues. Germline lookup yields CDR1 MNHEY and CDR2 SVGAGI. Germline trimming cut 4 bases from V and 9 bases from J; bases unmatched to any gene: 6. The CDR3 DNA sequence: TGTGCCAGCAGTTGGGCGGGGGAGGCTGAGCAGTTCTTC. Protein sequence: CASSWAGEAEQFF.

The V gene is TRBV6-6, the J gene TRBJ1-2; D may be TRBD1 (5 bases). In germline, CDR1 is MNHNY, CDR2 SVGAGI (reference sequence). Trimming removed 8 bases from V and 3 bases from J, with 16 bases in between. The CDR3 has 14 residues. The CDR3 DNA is TGTGCCAGCTATAACTGGGGGGATCACTATGGCTACACCTTC. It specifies CASYNWGDHYGYTF.

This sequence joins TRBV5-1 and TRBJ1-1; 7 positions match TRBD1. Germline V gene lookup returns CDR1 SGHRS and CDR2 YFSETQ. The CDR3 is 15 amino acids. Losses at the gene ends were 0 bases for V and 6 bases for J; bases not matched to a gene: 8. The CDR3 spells CASSLAQGRLAEAFF. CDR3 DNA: TGCGCCAGCAGCTTGGCACAGGGGCGCTTAGCTGAAGCTTTCTTT.

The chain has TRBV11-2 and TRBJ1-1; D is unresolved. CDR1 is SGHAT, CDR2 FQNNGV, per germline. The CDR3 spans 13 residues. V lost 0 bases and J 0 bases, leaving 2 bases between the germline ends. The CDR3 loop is CASSLDLNTEAFF. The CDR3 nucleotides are TGTGCCAGCAGCTTAGACCTGAACACTGAAGCTTTCTTT.

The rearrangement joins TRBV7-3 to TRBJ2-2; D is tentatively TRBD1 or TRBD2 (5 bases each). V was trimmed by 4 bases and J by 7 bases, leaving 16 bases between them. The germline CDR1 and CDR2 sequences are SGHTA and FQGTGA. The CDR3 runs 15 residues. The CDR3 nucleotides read TGTGCCAGCAGCTCAGTGAGGGGCGCTTTCGGGGAGCTGTTTTTT. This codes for CASSSVRGAFGELFF.

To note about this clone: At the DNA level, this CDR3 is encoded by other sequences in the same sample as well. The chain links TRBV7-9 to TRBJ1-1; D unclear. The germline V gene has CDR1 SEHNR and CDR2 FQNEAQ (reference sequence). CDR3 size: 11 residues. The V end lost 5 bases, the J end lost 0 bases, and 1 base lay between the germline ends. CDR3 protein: CASSLNTEAFF. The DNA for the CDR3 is TGTGCCAGCAGCCTGAACACTGAAGCTTTCTTT.

As DNA, the CDR3 is TGTGCCACCAGCAGAGATTTACTTTTGAATGAGCAGTTCTTC. This gives the protein CATSRDLLLNEQFF. The V and J genes are TRBV15 and TRBJ2-1; D ambiguous. This CDR3 has 14 amino acids. Trimming pared 0 bases from V and 7 bases from J, leaving 10 bases between. The germline CDR1 and CDR2 sequences are LNHNV and YYDKDF (reference sequence).

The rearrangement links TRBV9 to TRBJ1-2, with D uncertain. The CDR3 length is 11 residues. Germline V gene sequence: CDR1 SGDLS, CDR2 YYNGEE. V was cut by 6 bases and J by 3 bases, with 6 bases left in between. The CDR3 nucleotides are TGTGCCAGCATGCGGGACTATGGCTACACCTTC. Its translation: CASMRDYGYTF.

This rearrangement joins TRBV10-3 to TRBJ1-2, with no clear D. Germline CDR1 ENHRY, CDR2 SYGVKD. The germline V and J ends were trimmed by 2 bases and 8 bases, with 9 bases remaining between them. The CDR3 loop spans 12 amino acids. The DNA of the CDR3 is TGTGCCATCAGTGAGCGGACGGTAGGCTACACCTTC. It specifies CAISERTVGYTF.

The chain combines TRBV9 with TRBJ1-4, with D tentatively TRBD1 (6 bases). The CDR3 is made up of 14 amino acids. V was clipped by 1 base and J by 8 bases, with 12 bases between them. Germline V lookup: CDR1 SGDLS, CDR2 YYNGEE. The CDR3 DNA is TGTGCCAGCAGCGTATCAGGGGTAGAGGAAAAACTGTTTTTT. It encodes CASSVSGVEEKLFF.

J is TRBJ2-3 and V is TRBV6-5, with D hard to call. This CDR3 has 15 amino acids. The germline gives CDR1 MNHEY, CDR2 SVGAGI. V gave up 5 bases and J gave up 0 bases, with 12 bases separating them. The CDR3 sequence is CASSTLGYSTDTQYF. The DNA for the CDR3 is TGTGCCAGCAGTACACTTGGATACAGCACAGATACGCAGTATTTT.

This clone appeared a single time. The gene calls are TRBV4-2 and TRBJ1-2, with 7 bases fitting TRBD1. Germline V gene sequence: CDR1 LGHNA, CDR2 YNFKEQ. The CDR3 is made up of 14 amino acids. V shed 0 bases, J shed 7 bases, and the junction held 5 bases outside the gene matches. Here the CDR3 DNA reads TGTGCCAGCAGCCAAGATTCGACAGGGAGTGGCTACACCTTC. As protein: CASSQDSTGSGYTF.

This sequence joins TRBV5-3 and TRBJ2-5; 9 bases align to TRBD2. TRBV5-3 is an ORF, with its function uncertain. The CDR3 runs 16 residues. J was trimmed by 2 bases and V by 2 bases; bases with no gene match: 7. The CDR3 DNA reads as TGTGCCAGAAGCTTTATTCGGACTAGCGAACAAGAGACCCAGTACTTC. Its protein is CARSFIRTSEQETQYF.

The CDR3 is CASVGGLVYNEQFF. The CDR3 DNA reads TGTGCCAGCGTTGGCGGTTTGGTTTACAATGAGCAGTTCTTC. The rearrangement links TRBV7-9 to TRBJ2-1; D not resolved. With 8 bases removed from V and 4 bases from J, the gap between germline ends came to 15 bases. The CDR3 contains 14 residues. CDR1 and CDR2 from the germline V gene are SEHNR and FQNEAQ (reference sequence).

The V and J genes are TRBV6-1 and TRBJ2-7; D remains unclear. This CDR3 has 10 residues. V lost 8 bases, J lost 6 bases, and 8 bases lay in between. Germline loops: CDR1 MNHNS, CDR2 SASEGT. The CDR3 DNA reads TGTGCCAGCTCCTCCATCGAGCAGTACTTC. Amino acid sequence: CASSSIEQYF.

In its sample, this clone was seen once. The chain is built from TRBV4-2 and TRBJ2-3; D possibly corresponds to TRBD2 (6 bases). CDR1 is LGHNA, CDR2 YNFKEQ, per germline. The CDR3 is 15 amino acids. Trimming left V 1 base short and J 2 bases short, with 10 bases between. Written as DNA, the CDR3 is TGTGCCAGCAGCCAAGGATCGGGGGACACAGATACGCAGTATTTT. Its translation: CASSQGSGDTDTQYF.